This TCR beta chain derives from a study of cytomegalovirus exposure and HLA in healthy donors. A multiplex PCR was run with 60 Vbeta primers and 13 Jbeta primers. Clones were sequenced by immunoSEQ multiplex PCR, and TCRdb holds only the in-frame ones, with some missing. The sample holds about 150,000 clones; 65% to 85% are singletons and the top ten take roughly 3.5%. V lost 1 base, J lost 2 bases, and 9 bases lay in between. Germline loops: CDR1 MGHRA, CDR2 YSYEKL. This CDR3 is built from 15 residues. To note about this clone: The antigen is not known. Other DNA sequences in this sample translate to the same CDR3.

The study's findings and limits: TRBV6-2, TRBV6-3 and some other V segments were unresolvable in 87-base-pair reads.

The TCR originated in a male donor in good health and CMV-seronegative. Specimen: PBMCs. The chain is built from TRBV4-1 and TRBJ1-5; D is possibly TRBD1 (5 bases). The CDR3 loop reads CASSQVGGGNQPQHF. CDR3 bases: TGCGCCAGCAGCCAAGTGGGAGGGGGCAATCAGCCCCAGCATTTT.